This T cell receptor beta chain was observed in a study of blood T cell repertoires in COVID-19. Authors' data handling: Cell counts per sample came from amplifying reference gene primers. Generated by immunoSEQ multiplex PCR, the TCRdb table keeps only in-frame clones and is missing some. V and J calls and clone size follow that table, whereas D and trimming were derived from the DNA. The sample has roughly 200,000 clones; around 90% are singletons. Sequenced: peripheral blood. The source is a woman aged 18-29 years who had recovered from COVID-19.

In DNA, the CDR3 is TGTGCCAGCAGTGAAGGTGTTTCGGCTAGCTACGAGCAGTACTTC. Residues: CASSEGVSASYEQYF. The chain joins TRBV6-1 to TRBJ2-7, with D uncertain. The length of the CDR3 is 15 residues. Germline CDR1 reads MNHNS; CDR2 reads SASEGT. The V end was cut by 1 base, the J end by 3 bases, with 13 bases between.